This TCR beta chain stems from a study of cytomegalovirus exposure and HLA in healthy donors. Study in general: Assignment to the Caucasian-associated ancestry cluster applied to 81% of the approximately 420 genotyped donors.

PCR used 60 Vbeta primers and 13 Jbeta primers. Here immunoSEQ multiplex PCR was the method, and the copy in TCRdb shows in-frame clones only, minus some. The repertoire holds 100,000 to 150,000 clones, with about 81% as singletons. CDR3 length equals 12 residues. CDR1 is SGHDT and CDR2 is YYEEEE in the germline V gene. Trimming cost V 3 bases and J 5 bases, with 6 bases left between them. Study-wide findings and caveats: Most TCR beta V segments were productive about 87% or about 30% of the time in an earlier analysis. Several of the most significant clusters were apparently associated with common viral pathogens in a later analysis.

With respect to this clone: Its antigen is as yet unknown.

The TCR originated in a woman aged 25 to 39 in good health and CMV-seronegative. The chain combines TRBV5-6 with TRBJ2-4; D is unclear. The sequenced material came from PBMCs. The CDR3 sequence is CASSSLENIQYF. In DNA form, the CDR3 reads TGTGCCAGCAGCTCTCTTGAAAACATTCAGTACTTC. Full variable domain (outside the CDR3, taken from reference TRBV5-6 and TRBJ2-4): DAGVTQSPTHLIKTRGQQVTLRCSPKSGHDTVSWYQQALGQGPQFIFQYYEEEERQRGNFPDRFSGHQFPNYSSELNVNALLLGDSALYLCASSSLENIQYFGAGTRLSVL.